Listed below are T cell receptor beta chains from one sample, sequenced in a study of cytomegalovirus exposure and HLA in healthy donors. Profiling relied on immunoSEQ multiplex PCR, and the TCRdb table lists in-frame clones only, not all of them. The top ten clones hold around 0.84% of a sample with about 330,000 clones, about nine tenths of them seen once. The sequencing input was PBMCs. These receptor sequences come from a woman under 30 in good health and CMV-seronegative. Both conserved end residues are part of each CDR3. A D gene is named only where the DNA matches it firmly. The listing skips clone size in some rows; elsewhere it reads once, few, many or a size class.

TRBV7-2,NA,TRBJ2-1,NA,TGTGCCAGCAGCTTAGAAGCGGGTCGGGTCAATGAGCAGTTCTTC,CASSLEAGRVNEQFF
TRBV29-1,NA,TRBJ1-1,NA,TGCAGCGTTGCGGGGAGGTTCATGAACACTGAAGCTTTCTTT,CSVAGRFMNTEAFF
TRBV5-1,NA,TRBJ1-1,once,TGCGCCAGCACTCCGAGAGGTCCTATGAACACTGAAGCTTTCTTT,CASTPRGPMNTEAFF
TRBV29-1,NA,TRBJ2-3,NA,TGCAGCGTACCCCAAGGGGCAGGGGGCACAGATACGCAGTATTTT,CSVPQGAGGTDTQYF
TRBV28,NA,TRBJ2-7,NA,TGTGCCAGCAGTTTGGTCAGGGTGGGAGAGCAGTACTTC,CASSLVRVGEQYF
TRBV6-1,NA,TRBJ2-1,many,TGTGCCAGCAGTCCTGACAGGATTTACAATGAGCAGTTCTTC,CASSPDRIYNEQFF
TRBV7-9,NA,TRBJ2-2,few,TGTGCCAGCAGCTTCAGGACATCGAGGCCGACCGGGGAGCTGTTTTTT,CASSFRTSRPTGELFF
TRBV6-4,TRBD2,TRBJ2-7,NA,TGTGCCAGCAGTGACAGTAGCGGGGAGGACCTTGGGCTCGGAGCCTACGAGCAGTACTTC,CASSDSSGEDLGLGAYEQYF
TRBV5-1,NA,TRBJ2-7,NA,TGCGCCAGCAGGATAGCACTAGACCGGGCCTACGAGCAGTACTTC,CASRIALDRAYEQYF
TRBV11-1,TRBD1,TRBJ2-7,NA,TGTGCCAGCAGCTCGGGACAGATCTACGAGCAGTACTTC,CASSSGQIYEQYF
TRBV5-1,NA,TRBJ2-3,NA,TGCGCCAGCAGCGGGCCGGGAGTCGGTACAGATACGCAGTATTTT,CASSGPGVGTDTQYF